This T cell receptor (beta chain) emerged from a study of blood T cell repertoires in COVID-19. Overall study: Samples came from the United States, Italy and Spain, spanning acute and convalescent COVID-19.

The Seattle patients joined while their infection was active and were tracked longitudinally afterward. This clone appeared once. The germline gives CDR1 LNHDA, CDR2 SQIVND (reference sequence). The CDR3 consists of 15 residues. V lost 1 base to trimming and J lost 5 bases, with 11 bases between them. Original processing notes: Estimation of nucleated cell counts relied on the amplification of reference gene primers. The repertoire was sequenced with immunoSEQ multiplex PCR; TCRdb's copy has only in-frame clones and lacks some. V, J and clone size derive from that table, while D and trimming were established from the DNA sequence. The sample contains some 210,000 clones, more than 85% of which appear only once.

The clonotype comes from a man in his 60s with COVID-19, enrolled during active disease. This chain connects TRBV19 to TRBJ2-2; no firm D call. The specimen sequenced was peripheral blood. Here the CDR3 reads CASSIGPWATGELFF. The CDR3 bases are TGTGCCAGTAGTATAGGACCCTGGGCGACCGGGGAGCTGTTTTTT.